One and the same sample provided the 2 T cell receptor beta chains below, sequenced in a study of identical twins. Via MiXCR, TCRdb re-called the 5' RACE reads, giving one row per CDR3 protein. The data contain approximately 600,000 distinct CDR3 sequences, over 8.5% of them seen just once; the ten biggest clones take up 2.5% to 3.5%. This sample was shared with a second study, whose subject was yellow fever vaccine responses in identical twins.

The specimen was PBMCs. These receptors came from a woman aged 18-30 years in good health.

This sequence joins TRBV11-1 and TRBJ2-1, with 7 nucleotides matching TRBD2. Looked up from germline, CDR1 is SGHAT and CDR2 is FQDESV (reference sequence). J gave up 8 bases and V 0 bases, and 16 bases lay outside the gene matches. This CDR3 is built from 18 residues. The CDR3 spells CASSLAPSGGSLPYEQFF. The CDR3 bases are TGTGCCAGCAGCTTAGCGCCTTCGGGCGGGAGCCTTCCGTATGAGCAGTTCTTC.

This clonotype was detected many times. The chain couples TRBV5-6 to TRBJ1-5; D is uncertain. CDR1 is SGHDT, CDR2 YYEEEE, per germline. The CDR3 is 14 amino acids. V lost 0 bases and J lost 3, with 7 bases in between. Here the CDR3 DNA reads TGTGCCAGCAGCTTGGGGCAGTTCAATCAGCCCCAGCATTTT. The encoded protein is CASSLGQFNQPQHF.